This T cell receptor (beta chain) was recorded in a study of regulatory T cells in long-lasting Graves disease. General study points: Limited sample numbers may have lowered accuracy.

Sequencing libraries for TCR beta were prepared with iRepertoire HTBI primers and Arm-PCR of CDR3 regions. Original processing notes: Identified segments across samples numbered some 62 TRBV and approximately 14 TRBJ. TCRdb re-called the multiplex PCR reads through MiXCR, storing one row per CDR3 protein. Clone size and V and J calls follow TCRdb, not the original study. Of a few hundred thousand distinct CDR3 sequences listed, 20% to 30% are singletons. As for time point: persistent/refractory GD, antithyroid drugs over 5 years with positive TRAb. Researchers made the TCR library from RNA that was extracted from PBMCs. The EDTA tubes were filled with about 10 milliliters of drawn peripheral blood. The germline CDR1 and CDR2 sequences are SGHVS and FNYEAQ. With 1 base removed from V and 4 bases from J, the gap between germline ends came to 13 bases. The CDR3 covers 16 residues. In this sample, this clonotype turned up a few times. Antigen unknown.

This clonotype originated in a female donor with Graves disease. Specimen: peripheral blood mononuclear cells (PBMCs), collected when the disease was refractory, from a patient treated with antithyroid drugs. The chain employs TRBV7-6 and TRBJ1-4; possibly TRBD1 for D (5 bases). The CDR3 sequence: CASSLGVSGNNEKLFF. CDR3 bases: TGTGCCAGCAGCTTAGGAGTCTCAGGGAATAATGAAAAACTGTTTTTT. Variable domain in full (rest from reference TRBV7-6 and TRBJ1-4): GAGVSQSPRYKVTKRGQDVALRCDPISGHVSLYWYRQALGQGPEFLTYFNYEAQQDKSGLPNDRFSAERPEGSISTLTIQRTEQRDSAMYRCASSLGVSGNNEKLFFGSGTQLSVL.